Sequencing of this TCR beta chain was carried out in a study of Ad26.COV2.S vaccination and SARS-CoV-2 variants (dated by TCRdb to about 2021). About the study as a whole: Donors in the vaccine arm were drawn from COV1001, a multicentre, randomized, double-blind, placebo-controlled phase I-IIa trial testing Ad26.COV2.S in healthy adults. A total of some 30 samples were included in the TCR-sequenced set, comprising some 20 Ad26.COV2.S vaccine recipients, 5 placebo recipients and 8 SARS-CoV-2 convalescent individuals. Trial participants were randomized into five groups of five, in which low-dose or high-dose Ad26.COV2.S was given once or twice, or placebo was given on both occasions. Sequencing of the TCRbeta repertoire served to evaluate the specificity and breadth of SARS-CoV-2-reactive T cell receptors following Ad26.COV2.S vaccination. Dosing of Ad26.COV2.S was intramuscular, at either 5x10^10 or 1x10^11 viral particles, delivered as one shot or as two shots spaced 56 days apart. Throughout the experiments and outcome assessment, investigators stayed blinded to trial group allocation. What the authors observed across the whole study: Comparing responses between vaccine doses or regimens was not something the study was powered to do. Spike-specific TCR breadth was higher in Ad26.COV2.S recipients than in placebo recipients (P = 0.0014). Non-spike TCR breadth was comparable between vaccine and placebo recipients, consistent with the vaccine containing only spike. The authors noted that total T cell responses may have been underestimated by the TCR breadth and depth analyses. After vaccination, substantial breadth of spike-specific CD8+ and CD4+ T cell responses was reported.

Including the terminal cysteine and phenylalanine, the CDR3 comprises 12 residues. Left in the record is the CDR3 DNA by itself, 36 bases read in frame from the first base. As encoded in the germline V gene (reference sequence), CDR1 is LNHDA while CDR2 is SQIVND. The germline ends are 11 bases apart after V is trimmed by 4 bases and J by 8 bases. A few counts support this clone. It lacks a known antigen. Base quality data are lacking; no much larger clone is found one base away. The immunoSEQ Assay was used to sequence TCRbeta CDR3 regions. After extraction, genomic DNA underwent amplification by bias-controlled multiplex PCR, followed by high-throughput sequencing. The authors' pipeline ran thus. To quantify the absolute abundance of every unique TCRbeta CDR3 region, sequences were collapsed and filtered. T cell fraction was estimated by normalizing TCRbeta template counts to usable DNA, with usable DNA measured through amplification of reference genes found in all nucleated cells. Repertoire TCRs were annotated as SARS-CoV-2-specific when V gene, CDR3 amino acid sequence and J gene were exactly matched to a known reactive TCR set. The reference SARS-CoV-2 TCR set came from MIRA and was filtered for enrichment in COVID-19-positive ImmuneCODE repertoires, removing public or cross-reactive TCRs. Using the MIRA antigens, annotated TCRs were further analysed by specific ORF or by position within an ORF. Breadth was defined as annotated unique rearrangements over total unique productive rearrangements; depth was the summed frequency of those rearrangements. Group comparisons of TCR breadth used two-sided Wilcoxon rank-sum tests. TCRdb holds this immuneACCESS table with in-frame rearrangements only. Some clones are missing; in checked studies, unresolved V genes explain under half, and the rest has no known cause. V and J calls and clone size are those listed in that table; D and trimming were worked out from the DNA. This sample gives around 400,000 clones in total; around 90% of them show up just once. In total, the top ten clones hold 12% of the sample.

The treatment or condition label here, explained by the study, means: 15 to 20 received Ad26.COV2.S at low or high dose, single or two shots; 5 received placebo; per-sample allocation not given. For vaccine and placebo recipients, repertoires were sequenced using samples collected on day 63 after the first injection. In Cohort 1b, roughly 26 adults aged 18-55 years were enrolled at a single site in Boston, USA, between 29 July and 7 August 2020. As a vaccine, Ad26.COV2.S was a replication-incompetent adenovirus type 26 vector that expressed a prefusion-stabilized SARS-CoV-2 spike protein derived from the original Wuhan strain.

Recombination linked TRBV19 to TRBJ1-2; TRBD1 might be the D gene, on 5 matching bases. The sequence derives from a person aged 18 to 65 who received the Ad26.COV2.S COVID-19 vaccine or a placebo. Specimen: peripheral blood, collected in a trial of Ad26.COV2.S vaccine versus placebo. The nucleotide sequence is TGTGCCAGTAGTACAGCAGGGCAGGGCTACACCTTC. This translates into CASSTAGQGYTF.